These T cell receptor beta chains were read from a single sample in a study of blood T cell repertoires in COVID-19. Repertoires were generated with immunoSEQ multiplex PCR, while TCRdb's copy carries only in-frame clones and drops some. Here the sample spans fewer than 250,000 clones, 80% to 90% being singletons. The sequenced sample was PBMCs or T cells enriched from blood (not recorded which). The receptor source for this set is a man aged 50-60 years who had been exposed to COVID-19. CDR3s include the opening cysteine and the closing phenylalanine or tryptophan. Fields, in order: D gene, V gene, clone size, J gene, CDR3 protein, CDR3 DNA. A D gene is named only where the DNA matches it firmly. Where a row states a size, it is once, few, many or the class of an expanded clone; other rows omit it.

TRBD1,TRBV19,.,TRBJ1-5,CASSPRQGWNQPQHF,TGTGCCAGTAGTCCAAGACAGGGTTGGAATCAGCCCCAGCATTTT
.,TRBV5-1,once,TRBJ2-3,CASSLGAGTDTQYF,TGCGCCAGCAGCTTGGGGGCCGGCACAGATACGCAGTATTTT
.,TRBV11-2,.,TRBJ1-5,CASSLGPAGNQPQHF,TGTGCCAGCAGCTTAGGTCCGGCGGGCAATCAGCCCCAGCATTTT
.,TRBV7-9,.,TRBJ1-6,CASSSRDTDSPLHF,TGTGCCAGCAGCTCCCGGGACACGGACTCACCCCTCCACTTT
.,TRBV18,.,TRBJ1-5,CASSPPQGSDQPQHF,TGTGCCAGCTCACCACCTCAGGGGAGCGATCAGCCCCAGCATTTT
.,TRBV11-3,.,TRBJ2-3,CASSQKTGGWSTDTQYF,TGTGCCAGCAGCCAGAAAACTGGGGGGTGGAGCACAGATACGCAGTATTTT
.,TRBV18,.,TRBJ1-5,CASSPPPEDSHNQPQHF,TGTGCCAGCTCACCGCCGCCAGAGGACAGCCACAATCAGCCCCAGCATTTT
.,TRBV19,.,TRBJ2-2,CASSIQGGNTGELFF,TGTGCCAGTAGTATCCAGGGGGGAAACACCGGGGAGCTGTTTTTT
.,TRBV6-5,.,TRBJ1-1,CASSYEGPVNTEAFF,TGTGCCAGCAGTTACGAGGGTCCGGTGAACACTGAAGCTTTCTTT
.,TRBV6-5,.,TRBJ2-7,CASSYGDISYEQYF,TGTGCCAGCAGTTACGGGGACATTTCCTACGAGCAGTACTTC
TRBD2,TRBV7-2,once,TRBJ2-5,CASSLVASGGQETQYF,TGTGCCAGCAGCTTAGTGGCTAGCGGGGGCCAAGAGACCCAGTACTTC
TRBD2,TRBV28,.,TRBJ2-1,CASSFVDRLAGGSDEQFF,TGTGCCAGCAGTTTCGTGGATCGTTTAGCGGGAGGTTCGGATGAGCAGTTCTTC
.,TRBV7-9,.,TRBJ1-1,CASRRLDSQPLTEAFF,TGTGCCAGCAGAAGACTGGACAGCCAGCCACTCACTGAAGCTTTCTTT
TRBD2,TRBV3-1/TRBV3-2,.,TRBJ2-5,CASRLAGGPGETQYF,TGTGCCAGCAGACTAGCGGGAGGGCCCGGAGAGACCCAGTACTTC
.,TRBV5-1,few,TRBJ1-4,CASCPGGNTNEKLFF,TGCGCCAGCTGCCCAGGAGGGAATACTAATGAAAAACTGTTTTTT
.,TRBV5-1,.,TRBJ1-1,CASSPVGVSTEAFF,TGCGCCAGCAGCCCAGTAGGGGTGTCCACTGAAGCTTTCTTT